This T cell receptor beta chain is from a study of T cells after yellow fever vaccination. Study-wide context: Fractions containing few cells were prepared with SMART-Seq v4 Ultra Low Input.

Each CDR3 protein is one row after TCRdb ran MiXCR on the 5' RACE reads. The data show about 73,000 distinct CDR3 sequences, about 7.7% seen once. This clonotype was observed at least ten times. This clonotype originated in a man aged 25-40 years who received the YFV17D yellow fever vaccine. The sequences come from CD8+ T cells sorted from PBMCs, collected on the day of the yellow fever booster vaccination.

In DNA form, the CDR3 reads TGTGCCAGCAATGCGGGCGCGTCGGGTCAGCCCCAGCATTTT. Translating it yields CASNAGASGQPQHF. The rearrangement links TRBV28 to TRBJ1-5; no firm D call. The germline V gene encodes CDR1 MDHEN and CDR2 SYDVKM. V lost 7 bases to trimming and J lost 6 bases, with 16 bases between them. This CDR3 spans 14 amino acids. Together with reference TRBV28 and TRBJ1-5, the CDR3 gives the full variable domain: DVKVTQSSRYLVKRTGEKVFLECVQDMDHENMFWYRQDPGLGLRLIYFSYDVKMKEKGDIPEGYSVSREKKERFSLILESASTNQTSMYLCASNAGASGQPQHFGDGTRLSIL.